The text below deals with one T cell receptor beta chain. With a J-beta primer mix and a sample-barcoded 5' primer, a second PCR ran 7 to 11 cycles. TCRdb re-called the 5' RACE reads through MiXCR, storing one row per CDR3 protein. The data contain hundreds of thousands of distinct CDR3 sequences, approximately 60% of them singletons. The sample is drawn from a study of blood T cells in healthy people across ages. Every donor contributed about 10 milliliters of peripheral blood by blood draw. Each sample gave at least 6.5 million isolated PBMCs. The sequence derives from a middle-aged man in good health. Sequenced: blood.

The CDR3 DNA reads TGTGCCAGCAGTAATCGACAGGGGGTCTACGAGCAGTACTTC. Translation gives CASSNRQGVYEQYF. The V gene is TRBV27, the J gene TRBJ2-7; 9 positions match TRBD1. From germline, CDR1 is MNHEY and CDR2 SMNVEV (reference sequence). V trimming: 5 bases; J trimming: 3 bases; junction bases outside the gene matches: 5. This CDR3 has 14 amino acids.